The rows below give T cell receptor beta chains drawn from one sample of a study of identical twins. Using its own MiXCR run on the 5' RACE reads, TCRdb lists one record per CDR3 protein. The data hold 450,000 or so distinct CDR3 sequences, with approximately 15% observed a single time. The data also belong to a second study, concerning yellow fever vaccine responses in identical twins.

The sample taken for sequencing was CD4+ T cells sorted from blood. The receptors originated from a woman aged 18-29 years in good health. CDR3s include the opening cysteine and the closing phenylalanine or tryptophan. The D gene is left open where the match is weak. Some rows mark clone size as missing; the rest say once, few, many or name a class of expanded clone.

TRBV6-1,TRBD1,TRBJ1-6,few,TGTGCCAGCAATCTACGCGGACAGGGATCTAGTGGGTTTAATTCACCCCTCCACTTT,CASNLRGQGSSGFNSPLHF
TRBV28,-,TRBJ2-7,-,TGTGCCAGCAAATCGGGAGTGGTCCCCTACGAGCAGTACTTC,CASKSGVVPYEQYF
TRBV5-1,-,TRBJ2-7,-,TGCGCCAGCAGCTTGGGGACAGCACTTTCTTCCTACGAGCAGTACTTC,CASSLGTALSSYEQYF
TRBV20-1,-,TRBJ1-1,few,TGCAGTGCTAAACCGTTCGTGAACACTGAAGCTTTCTTT,CSAKPFVNTEAFF
TRBV6-1,-,TRBJ2-7,-,TGTGCCAGCAGTGAATACCCTAGGACAGATTACGAGCAGTACTTC,CASSEYPRTDYEQYF
TRBV7-8,-,TRBJ2-1,-,TGTGCCAGCAGCTTAGTAGGGGTTCCCTACAATGAGCAGTTCTTC,CASSLVGVPYNEQFF
TRBV3-1,TRBD2,TRBJ2-3,few,TGTGCCAGCAGCCTTTACCTAGCGGGGGGCGTCACAGATACGCAGTATTTT,CASSLYLAGGVTDTQYF
TRBV29-1,TRBD1,TRBJ2-1,many,TGCAGCGTCCAAGGGACAGTGTCCTACAATGAGCAGTTCTTC,CSVQGTVSYNEQFF
TRBV10-3,-,TRBJ2-7,-,TGTGCCATCAGTAACCTCTACGAGCAGTACTTC,CAISNLYEQYF
TRBV20-1,TRBD2,TRBJ2-7,-,TGCAGTGCCGGGGAGGGCCCCTACGAGCAGTACTTC,CSAGEGPYEQYF
TRBV20-1,TRBD1,TRBJ2-1,-,TGCAGTGCTAGAGATCTCGGGACAGGGGTTAATGAGCAGTTCTTC,CSARDLGTGVNEQFF
TRBV7-9,-,TRBJ2-2,-,TGTGCCAGCAGCTTAGACGGGACGGCCGGGGAGCTGTTTTTT,CASSLDGTAGELFF
TRBV6-1,-,TRBJ2-7,few,TGTGCCAGCAGTACGGGAAACTACTACGAGCAGTACTTC,CASSTGNYYEQYF
TRBV5-1,-,TRBJ1-2,few,TGCGCCAGCAGCTTAACGGATTTATATGGCTACACCTTC,CASSLTDLYGYTF
TRBV20-1,-,TRBJ2-1,few,TGCAGTGCCCTCAAGGACAATGAGCAGTTCTTC,CSALKDNEQFF
TRBV20-1,TRBD1,TRBJ2-7,few,TGCAGTGCTAGAAACTCGGGGACAGGGGACCACGAGCAGTACTTC,CSARNSGTGDHEQYF
TRBV6-2/TRBV6-3,-,TRBJ2-1,-,TGTGCTAGCGCTGACCGAAATGAGCAGTTCTTC,CASADRNEQFF
TRBV19,TRBD1,TRBJ1-4,-,TGTGCCAGTAGTATCTTCGGGACAGGGGAAGAAAAACTGTTTTTT,CASSIFGTGEEKLFF
TRBV30,-,TRBJ1-3,many,TGTGCCTGGACCGGAATTGACTCTGGAAACACCATATATTTT,CAWTGIDSGNTIYF
TRBV7-2,-,TRBJ2-5,few,TGTGCCAGCAGCTTAGTCTCCGGGGACCAAGAGACCCAGTACTTC,CASSLVSGDQETQYF
TRBV29-1,-,TRBJ1-2,few,TGCAGCGTTGGAACGGGTGGCTACACCTTC,CSVGTGGYTF
TRBV5-1,TRBD2,TRBJ2-3,-,TGCGCCAGCAGCTTTAGCGGGAGGGCCGACACAGATACGCAGTATTTT,CASSFSGRADTDTQYF
TRBV6-1,-,TRBJ2-2,-,TGTGCCAGCTCCCCGTCTACGAACACCGGGGAGCTGTTTTTT,CASSPSTNTGELFF
TRBV29-1,-,TRBJ2-7,-,TGCAGCGTAGCCACTAGTTCCTACGAGCAGTACTTC,CSVATSSYEQYF
TRBV20-1,-,TRBJ2-7,few,TGCAGTGCGAGCGGAGAGGGCCAAGGGCACGAGCAGTACTTC,CSASGEGQGHEQYF
TRBV28,-,TRBJ2-7,-,TGTGCCAGCAGTTTAGGGGGATTAGACTACGAGCAGTACTTC,CASSLGGLDYEQYF
TRBV6-5,TRBD2,TRBJ2-1,few,TGTGCCAGCAGTTACTCGGGGCGGGGGTCTTACAATGAGCAGTTCTTC,CASSYSGRGSYNEQFF
TRBV10-3,-,TRBJ2-1,-,TGTGCCATCAGTGAGTCTCAGGCAGCCTTATACAATGAGCAGTTCTTC,CAISESQAALYNEQFF
TRBV28,-,TRBJ2-5,-,TGTGCCAGCAGTGGCTCATCCTTAGATAAAGAGACCCAGTACTTC,CASSGSSLDKETQYF
TRBV28,-,TRBJ2-7,once,TGTGCCAGCACGGGTGGCGGGAAGGGCTACGAGCAGTACTTC,CASTGGGKGYEQYF
TRBV7-2,TRBD1,TRBJ1-3,-,TGTGCCAGCAGCCGCGGACAGGTGTTCGGGGACACCATATATTTT,CASSRGQVFGDTIYF
TRBV5-1,-,TRBJ1-1,few,TGCGCCAGCAGCCTAGGGACACCGCCTGAAGCTTTCTTT,CASSLGTPPEAFF
TRBV27,TRBD2,TRBJ2-5,-,TGTGCCAGCAGTTGGAGAAAGACTAGCGGGAGAATAAGGGAGACCCAGTACTTC,CASSWRKTSGRIRETQYF
TRBV19,-,TRBJ2-7,-,TGTGCCAGTAGTATAGGACAGACCATCTACGAGCAGTACTTC,CASSIGQTIYEQYF
TRBV10-2,-,TRBJ2-7,few,TGCGCCAGCAGTGAGCTATTGGGCAGGGTTGCTTTCGAGCAGTACTTC,CASSELLGRVAFEQYF
TRBV10-2,-,TRBJ1-5,few,TGCGCCAGCACGGTATCCCAAAATCAGCCCCAGCATTTT,CASTVSQNQPQHF
TRBV20-1,TRBD1,TRBJ2-3,few,TGCAGTGCTAAGGCTCCCGGGACAGGGATGACAGATCTGCAGTATTTT,CSAKAPGTGMTDLQYF
TRBV3-1,TRBD1,TRBJ2-2,-,TGTGCCAGCAGCCAAGACAACAGGGGGAACAACGGGGAGCTGTTTTTT,CASSQDNRGNNGELFF
TRBV5-1,TRBD1,TRBJ2-7,few,TGCGCCAGCAGCTTTACTATTACGGGACAGCTGACCTACGAGCAGTACTTC,CASSFTITGQLTYEQYF
TRBV20-1,-,TRBJ2-5,few,TGCAGTGCTAGAGTTCCGGGTTCGGAGACCCAGTACTTC,CSARVPGSETQYF